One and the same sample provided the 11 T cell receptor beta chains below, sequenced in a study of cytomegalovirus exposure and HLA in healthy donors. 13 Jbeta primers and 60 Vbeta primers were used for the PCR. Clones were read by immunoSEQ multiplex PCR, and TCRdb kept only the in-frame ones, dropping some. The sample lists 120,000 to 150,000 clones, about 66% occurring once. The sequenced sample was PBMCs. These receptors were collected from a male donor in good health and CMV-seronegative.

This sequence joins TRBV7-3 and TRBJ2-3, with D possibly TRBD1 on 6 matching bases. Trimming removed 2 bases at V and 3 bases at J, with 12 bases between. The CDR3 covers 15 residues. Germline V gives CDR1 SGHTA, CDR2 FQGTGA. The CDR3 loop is CASSLQGSVTDTQYF. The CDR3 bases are TGTGCCAGCAGCTTACAGGGGTCGGTGACAGATACGCAGTATTTT. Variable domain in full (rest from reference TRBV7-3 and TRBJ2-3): GAGVSQTPSNKVTEKGKYVELRCDPISGHTALYWYRQSLGQGPEFLIYFQGTGAADDSGLPNDRFFAVRPEGSVSTLKIQRTERGDSAVYLCASSLQGSVTDTQYFGPGTRLTVL.

CDR3 sequence: CASQDTDTQYF. The CDR3 DNA sequence: TGTGCCTCCCAGGACACAGATACGCAGTATTTT. The chain has TRBV30 and TRBJ2-3; D not certain. Trimming shortened V by 7 bases and J by 2 bases, and 7 bases separated the two germline ends. The CDR3 is 11 residues long. From germline, CDR1 is GTSNPN and CDR2 SVGIG (reference sequence).

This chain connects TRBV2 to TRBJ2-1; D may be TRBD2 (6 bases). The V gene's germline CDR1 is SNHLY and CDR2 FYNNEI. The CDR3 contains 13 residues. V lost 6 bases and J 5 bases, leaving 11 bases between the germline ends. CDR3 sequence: CASSLGLHNEQFF. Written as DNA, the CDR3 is TGTGCCAGCAGCCTGGGACTCCACAATGAGCAGTTCTTC.

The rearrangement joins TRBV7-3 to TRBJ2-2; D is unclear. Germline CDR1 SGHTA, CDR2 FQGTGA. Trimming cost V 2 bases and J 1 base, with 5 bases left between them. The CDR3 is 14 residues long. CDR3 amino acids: CASSLAMNTGELFF. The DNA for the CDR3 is TGTGCCAGCAGCTTAGCGATGAACACCGGGGAGCTGTTTTTT.

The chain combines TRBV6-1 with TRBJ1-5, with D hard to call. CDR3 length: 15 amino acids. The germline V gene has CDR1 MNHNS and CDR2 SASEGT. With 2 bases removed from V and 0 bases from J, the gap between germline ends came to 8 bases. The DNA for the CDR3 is TGTGCCAGCAGTGAAAGACACCTTAGCAATCAGCCCCAGCATTTT. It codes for CASSERHLSNQPQHF.

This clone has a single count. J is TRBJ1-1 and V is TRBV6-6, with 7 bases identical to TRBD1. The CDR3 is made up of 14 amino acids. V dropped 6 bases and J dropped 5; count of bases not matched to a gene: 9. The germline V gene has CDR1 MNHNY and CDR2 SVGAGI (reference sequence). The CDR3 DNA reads TGTGCCAGCAGCCGGACGACAGGGAATACTGAAGCTTTCTTT. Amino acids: CASSRTTGNTEAFF.

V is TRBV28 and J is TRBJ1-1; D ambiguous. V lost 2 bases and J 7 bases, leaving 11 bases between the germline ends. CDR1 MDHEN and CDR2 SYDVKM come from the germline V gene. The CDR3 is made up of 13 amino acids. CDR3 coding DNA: TGTGCCAGCAGTTTACTTTGGGAGCTTGAAGCTTTCTTT. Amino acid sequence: CASSLLWELEAFF.

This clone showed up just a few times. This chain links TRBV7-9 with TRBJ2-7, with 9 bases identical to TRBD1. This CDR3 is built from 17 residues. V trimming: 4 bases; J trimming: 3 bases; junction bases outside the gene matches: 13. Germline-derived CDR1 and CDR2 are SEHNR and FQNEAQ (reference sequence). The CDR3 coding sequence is TGTGCCAGCAGCTACCCCGGAATCGGGACAGGGAACTACGAGCAGTACTTC. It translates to CASSYPGIGTGNYEQYF. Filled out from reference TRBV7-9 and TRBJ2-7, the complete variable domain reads DTGVSQNPRHKITKRGQNVTFRCDPISEHNRLYWYRQTLGQGPEFLTYFQNEAQLEKSRLLSDRFSAERPKGSFSTLEIQRTEQGDSAMYLCASSYPGIGTGNYEQYFGPGTRLTVT.

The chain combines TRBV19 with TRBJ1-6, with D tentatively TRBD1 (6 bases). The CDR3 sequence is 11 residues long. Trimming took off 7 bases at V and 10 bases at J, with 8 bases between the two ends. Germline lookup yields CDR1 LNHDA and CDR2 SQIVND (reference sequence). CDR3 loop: CASKGESPLHF. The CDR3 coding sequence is TGTGCCAGTAAGGGGGAGTCACCCCTCCACTTT.

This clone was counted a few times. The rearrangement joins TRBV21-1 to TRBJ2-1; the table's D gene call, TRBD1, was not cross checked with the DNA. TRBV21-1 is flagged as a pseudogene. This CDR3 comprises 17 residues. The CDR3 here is CASSRRGDRGLYNEQFF. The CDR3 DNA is TGTGCCAGCAGCAGGAGGGGAGACAGGGGGCTCTACAATGAGCAGTTCTTC.

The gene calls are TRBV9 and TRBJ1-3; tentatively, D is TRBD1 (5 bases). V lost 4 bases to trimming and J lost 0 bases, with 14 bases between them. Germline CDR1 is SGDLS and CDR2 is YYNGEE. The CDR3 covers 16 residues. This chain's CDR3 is CASSPAPGHSGNTIYF. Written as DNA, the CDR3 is TGTGCCAGCAGCCCCGCCCCAGGACACTCTGGAAACACCATATATTTT.